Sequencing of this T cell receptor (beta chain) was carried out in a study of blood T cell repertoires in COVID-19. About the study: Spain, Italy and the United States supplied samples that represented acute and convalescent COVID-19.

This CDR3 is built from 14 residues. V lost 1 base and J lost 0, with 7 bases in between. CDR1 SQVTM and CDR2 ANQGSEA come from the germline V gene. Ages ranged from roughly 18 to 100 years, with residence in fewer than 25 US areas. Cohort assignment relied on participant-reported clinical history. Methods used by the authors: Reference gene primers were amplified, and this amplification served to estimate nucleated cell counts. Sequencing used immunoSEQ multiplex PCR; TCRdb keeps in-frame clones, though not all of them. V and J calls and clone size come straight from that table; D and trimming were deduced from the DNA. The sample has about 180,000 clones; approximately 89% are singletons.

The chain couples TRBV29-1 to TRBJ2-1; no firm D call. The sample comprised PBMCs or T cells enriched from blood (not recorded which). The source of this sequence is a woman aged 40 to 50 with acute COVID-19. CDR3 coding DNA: TGCAGCGTTGAAGTGTCAGGCTCCTACAATGAGCAGTTCTTC. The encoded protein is CSVEVSGSYNEQFF.